This record looks at one T cell receptor (beta chain) sequence and its context. This specimen comes from a study of T cell changes during pregnancy in multiple sclerosis. Per the germline V gene, CDR1 is MNHEY and CDR2 is SMNVEV (reference sequence). The CDR3 has 12 amino acids. Trimming stripped 3 bases from V and 4 bases from J, with 3 bases between. TCRdb keeps only in-frame clones here, not all; method: immunoSEQ multiplex PCR. The sample contains around 31,000 clones, 85% to 95% of which appear only once. The sequence derives from a female donor with multiple sclerosis, enrolled in a pregnancy study. This specimen consisted of CD4+ T cells from peripheral blood mononuclear cells, obtained in the second trimester of pregnancy. The rearrangement uses TRBV27 and TRBJ2-2; the D is unclear. The chain's CDR3 is CASSFLTGELFF. The DNA for the CDR3 is TGTGCCAGCAGTTTTCTCACCGGGGAGCTGTTTTTT.